This T cell receptor beta chain was recovered during a study of identical twins. General observations from the study: The presence of invariant MAIT and iNKT cells could partly confound analyses of zero-insertion sequences. Within monozygotic twins, out-of-frame TCR alpha sharing was underestimated by the models. Within cord blood, abundant beta clonotypes carried fewer insertions, but memory repertoires showed no such trend. Those out-of-frame alpha sequences shared by twins showed an excess of low generation probability.

Via MiXCR, TCRdb re-called the 5' RACE reads, giving one row per CDR3 protein. Here the sample spans approximately 700,000 distinct CDR3 sequences, roughly 18% being singletons. This clonotype was observed a few times. The antigen is undetermined. This same sample was also part of a study on T cells expressing NK-cell markers.

The receptor was isolated from a woman under 30 in good health. Material: PBMCs.

The CDR3 is CASSFWTGGGYTF. CDR3 DNA: TGTGCCAGCAGTTTCTGGACAGGAGGGGGCTACACCTTC. This chain connects TRBV27 to TRBJ1-2, with 7 bases fitting TRBD1. The V segment lost 3 bases and the J segment 8 bases; nucleotides outside the gene matches: 6. Germline lookup yields CDR1 MNHEY and CDR2 SMNVEV (reference sequence). The CDR3 loop spans 13 amino acids.